The 14 T cell receptor beta chains given below trace back to one sample, sequenced in a study of OX40 agonist ivuxolimab in advanced cancers. The data were produced by immunoSEQ multiplex PCR, yet TCRdb's version contains in-frame clones alone and is incomplete. The table includes approximately 130,000 clones, about 93% detected once. The sample was CD4+ or CD8+ T cells sorted from blood, taken in a trial of the OX40 agonist ivuxolimab. The origin of the receptors is an adult with an advanced solid tumor such as melanoma, head and neck, liver or kidney cancer.

The rearrangement links TRBV7-2 to TRBJ2-5; D might be TRBD2 (5 bases). V was trimmed by 4 bases and J by 2 bases, leaving 11 bases between them. The CDR3 is made up of 14 amino acids. From germline, CDR1 is SGHTA and CDR2 FQGNSA. The CDR3 sequence: CASSSPREQETQYF. In DNA form, the CDR3 reads TGTGCCAGCAGCTCCCCGAGGGAACAAGAGACCCAGTACTTC.

This chain connects TRBV9 to TRBJ2-7; 7 bases are shared with TRBD1. CDR1 and CDR2 from the germline V gene are SGDLS and YYNGEE. This CDR3 has 14 residues. The V segment lost 4 bases and the J segment 3 bases; nucleotides outside the gene matches: 7. The chain's CDR3 is CASSQFGTDYEQYF. CDR3 in DNA: TGTGCCAGCAGCCAGTTCGGGACAGACTACGAGCAGTACTTC.

V and J are TRBV7-2 and TRBJ1-1, with a tentative D call TRBD1 (5 bases). The germline V gene has CDR1 SGHTA and CDR2 FQGNSA. Trimming removed 2 bases at V and 4 bases at J, with 11 bases between. The CDR3 length is 14 residues. The CDR3 protein is CASSLMGGGTEAFF. CDR3 coding DNA: TGTGCCAGCAGCTTAATGGGGGGAGGCACTGAAGCTTTCTTT.

This chain joins TRBV6-6 and TRBJ1-3; D gene ambiguous. V was trimmed by 5 bases and J by 4 bases, leaving 9 bases between them. The CDR3 length is 13 residues. In germline, CDR1 is MNHNY, CDR2 SVGAGI (reference sequence). This CDR3 is CASSTNTGNTIYF. For the CDR3, the DNA is TGTGCCAGCAGTACCAATACAGGAAACACCATATATTTT.

This rearrangement joins TRBV9 to TRBJ2-5, with D possibly TRBD1 on 5 matching bases. The germline V gene encodes CDR1 SGDLS and CDR2 YYNGEE. CDR3 length equals 13 residues. Trimming stripped 4 bases from V and 4 bases from J, with 11 bases between. The CDR3 region is CASSLRQSETQYF. The CDR3 nucleotides are TGTGCCAGCAGCCTCCGACAGTCAGAGACCCAGTACTTC.

This clone was detected only once. V usage is TRBV6-5 and J usage is TRBJ2-1; 10 nucleotides align to TRBD1. The CDR3 runs 14 residues. Germline loops: CDR1 MNHEY, CDR2 SVGAGI. Unmatched junction bases numbered 5, after V lost 6 bases and J lost 6 bases. The CDR3 nucleotides are TGTGCCAGCAGACACCGGGACAGGGGCAATGAGCAGTTCTTC. It encodes CASRHRDRGNEQFF.

This rearrangement joins TRBV4-3 to TRBJ2-3; D not resolved. The CDR3 runs 15 residues. The V end was cut by 4 bases, the J end by 1 base, with 12 bases between. Germline CDR1 is LGHNA and CDR2 is YSLEER. CDR3 sequence: CASSPAPRGTDTQYF. CDR3 sequence (DNA): TGCGCCAGCAGCCCTGCTCCACGGGGCACAGATACGCAGTATTTT.

V gene TRBV30 combines with J gene TRBJ2-4; 11 nucleotides align to TRBD2. The CDR3 is 17 residues long. J was trimmed by 1 base and V by 2 bases; bases with no gene match: 7. Germline V lookup: CDR1 GTSNPN, CDR2 SVGIG (reference sequence). Written as DNA, the CDR3 is TGTGCCTGGAGTCCGAGACTAGCGGGACCCGCCAAAAACATTCAGTACTTC. Its translation: CAWSPRLAGPAKNIQYF.

This CDR3 reads CASSIPVQGITEAFF. CDR3 DNA sequence: TGTGCCAGTAGTATTCCCGTACAGGGGATCACTGAAGCTTTCTTT. The gene calls are TRBV19 and TRBJ1-1; 7 nucleotides line up with TRBD1. J gave up 4 bases and V 3 bases, and 8 bases lay outside the gene matches. From germline, CDR1 is LNHDA and CDR2 SQIVND (reference sequence). The CDR3 length is 15 residues.

The V and J genes are TRBV10-1 and TRBJ1-5; D is perhaps TRBD1 (5 bases). V lost 5 bases and J 0 bases, leaving 11 bases between the germline ends. The CDR3 is 15 amino acids. Germline lookup yields CDR1 WNHNN and CDR2 SYGVQD (reference sequence). CDR3 nucleotides: TGCGCCAGCAGTCCTGACAGTTATAGCAATCAGCCCCAGCATTTT. This encodes CASSPDSYSNQPQHF.

This chain uses TRBV7-8 with TRBJ1-5; D is possibly TRBD1 (6 bases). Germline CDR1 reads SGHVS; CDR2 reads FQNEAQ. V was trimmed by 7 bases and J by 5 bases, leaving 33 bases between them. This CDR3 has 20 amino acids. CDR3 nucleotide sequence: TGTGCCAGCATCCAAGGAGTGCTGTCGCAGGGGCCCCTTCTCGATCAGCCCCAGCATTTT. This sequence encodes CASIQGVLSQGPLLDQPQHF.

CDR3 region: CASSYRQGAYEQYF. The CDR3 DNA is TGTGCCAGCAGTTACAGACAGGGCGCCTACGAGCAGTACTTC. V gene TRBV6-6 combines with J gene TRBJ2-7, with 7 bases matching TRBD1. Germline V lookup: CDR1 MNHNY, CDR2 SVGAGI (reference sequence). With V trimmed by 2 bases and J by 2 bases, 3 bases remained unmatched. This CDR3 is 14 amino acids long.

The gene calls are TRBV18 and TRBJ1-1; 7 positions match TRBD1. V lost 2 bases and J lost 0; bases outside the gene matches: 3. Per the germline V gene, CDR1 is KGHSH and CDR2 is LQKENI. CDR3 size: 15 residues. The CDR3 nucleotides are TGTGCCAGCTCACCAAGGGACAGCTTGAACACTGAAGCTTTCTTT. Its translation is CASSPRDSLNTEAFF.

The gene calls are TRBV12-5 and TRBJ2-1; TRBD2 aligns across 12 bases. Germline V gene data show CDR1 as LGHNT and CDR2 as FRNRAP. V shed 7 bases, J shed 4 bases, and the junction held 5 bases outside the gene matches. CDR3 size: 15 residues. Here the CDR3 reads CASVSTSGSYNEQFF. The CDR3 bases are TGTGCTAGTGTTTCGACTAGCGGGAGTTACAATGAGCAGTTCTTC.